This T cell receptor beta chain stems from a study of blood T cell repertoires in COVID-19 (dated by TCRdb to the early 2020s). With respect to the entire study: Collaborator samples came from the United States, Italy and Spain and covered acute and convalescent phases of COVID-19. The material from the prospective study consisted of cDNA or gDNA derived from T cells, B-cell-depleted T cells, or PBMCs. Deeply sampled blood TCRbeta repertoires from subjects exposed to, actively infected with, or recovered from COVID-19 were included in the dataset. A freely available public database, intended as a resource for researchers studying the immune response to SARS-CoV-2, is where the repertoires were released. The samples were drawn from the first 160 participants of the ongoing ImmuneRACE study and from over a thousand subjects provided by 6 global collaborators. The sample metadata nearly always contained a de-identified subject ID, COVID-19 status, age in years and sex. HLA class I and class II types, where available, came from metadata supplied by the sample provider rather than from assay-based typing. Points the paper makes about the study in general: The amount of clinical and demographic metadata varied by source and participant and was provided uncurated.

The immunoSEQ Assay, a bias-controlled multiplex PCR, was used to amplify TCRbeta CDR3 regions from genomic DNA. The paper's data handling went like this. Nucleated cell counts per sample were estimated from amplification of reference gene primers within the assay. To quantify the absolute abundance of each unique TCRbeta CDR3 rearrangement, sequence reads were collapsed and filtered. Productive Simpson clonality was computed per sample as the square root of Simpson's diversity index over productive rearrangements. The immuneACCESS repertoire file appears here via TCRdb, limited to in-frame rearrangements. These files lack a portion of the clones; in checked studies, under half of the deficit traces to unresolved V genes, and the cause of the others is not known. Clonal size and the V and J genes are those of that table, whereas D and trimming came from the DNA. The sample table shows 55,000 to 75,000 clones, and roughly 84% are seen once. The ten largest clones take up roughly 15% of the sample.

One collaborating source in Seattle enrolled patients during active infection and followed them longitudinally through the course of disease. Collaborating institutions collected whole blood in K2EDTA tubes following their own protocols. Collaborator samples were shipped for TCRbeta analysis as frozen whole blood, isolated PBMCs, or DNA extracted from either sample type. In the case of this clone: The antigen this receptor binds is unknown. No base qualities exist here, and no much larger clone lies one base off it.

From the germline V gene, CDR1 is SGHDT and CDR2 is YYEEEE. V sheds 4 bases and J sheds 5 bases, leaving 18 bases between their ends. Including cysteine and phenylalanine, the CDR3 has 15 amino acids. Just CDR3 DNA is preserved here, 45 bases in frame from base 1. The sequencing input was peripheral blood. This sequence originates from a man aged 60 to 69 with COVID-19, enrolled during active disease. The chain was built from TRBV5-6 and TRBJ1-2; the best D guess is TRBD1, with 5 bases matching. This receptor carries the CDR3 CASSKDTSAVYGYTF. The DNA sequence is TGTGCCAGCAGCAAGGACACTTCCGCCGTGTATGGCTACACCTTC.